Listed below are T cell receptor beta chains from one sample, sequenced in a study of human T cells and chemical hapten exposure. TCRdb called the RACE reads again in MiXCR, with one record for every CDR3 protein. The data show tens of thousands of distinct CDR3 sequences, approximately 10% seen once. The sequenced sample was whole blood, obtained in connection with sensitization to the hapten diphenylcyclopropenone (DPC). The receptors derive from a woman aged 45 to 65 with alopecia areata. Some clones in this sample may be carry-over from other donors' samples. The CDR3 runs from the conserved cysteine through the conserved F or W. D genes are given only for firm matches. A row's size may be missing; if present it is once, few, many or a size class.

V gene,D gene,clone size,CDR3 protein
TRBV6-5,-,few,CASSYSIGRGGDTEAFF
TRBV28,TRBD2,many,CASSLRGVQETQYF
TRBV4-3,-,-,CASGQGWAVGQPVRGTQYF
TRBV6-2/TRBV6-3,TRBD1,many,CASSYSKDRYNQPQHF
TRBV18,-,-,CASSPAGWNEQYF
TRBV11-2,-,many,CASRDQGYNSPLHF
TRBV21-1,-,-,CASSSPTSRGTYEQYF
TRBV5-1,TRBD2,-,CASSLAPSGSGINEQFF
TRBV3-1,-,-,CASSQDQTVLHF
TRBV7-2,TRBD1,many,CASSFPTGGGYEQYF